The source of this T cell receptor beta chain is a study of cytomegalovirus exposure and HLA in healthy donors. Vbeta (60) and Jbeta (13) primers were used in the PCR. Method: immunoSEQ multiplex PCR; TCRdb's copy keeps in-frame clones and lacks some. The sample has roughly 150,000 clones, about 80% seen once. The sample holds one count of this clone. Germline-derived CDR1 and CDR2 are MGHRA and YSYEKL. V was cut by 2 bases and J by 0 bases, with 13 bases left in between. This CDR3 contains 16 residues. The sample taken for sequencing was PBMCs. The source is a woman aged 50 to 60 in good health and CMV-seropositive. The chain recombines TRBV4-1 with TRBJ1-2, with D maybe TRBD1 (5 bases). CDR3 protein: CASSQIRGTSNYGYTF. In DNA form, the CDR3 reads TGCGCCAGCAGCCAAATCCGGGGGACGTCTAACTATGGCTACACCTTC.